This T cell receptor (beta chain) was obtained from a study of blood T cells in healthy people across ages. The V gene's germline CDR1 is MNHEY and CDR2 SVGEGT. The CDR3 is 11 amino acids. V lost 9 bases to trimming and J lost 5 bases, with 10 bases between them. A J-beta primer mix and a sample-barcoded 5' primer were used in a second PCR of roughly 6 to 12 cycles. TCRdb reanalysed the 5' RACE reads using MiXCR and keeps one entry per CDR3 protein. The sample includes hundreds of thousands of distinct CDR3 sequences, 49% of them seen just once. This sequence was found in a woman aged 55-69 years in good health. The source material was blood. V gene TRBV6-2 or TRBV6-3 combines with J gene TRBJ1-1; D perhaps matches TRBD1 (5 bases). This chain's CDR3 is CASGTGTEAFF. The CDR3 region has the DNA TGTGCCAGTGGGACGGGGACTGAAGCTTTCTTT.